These T cell receptor beta chains were read from a single sample in a study of cytomegalovirus exposure and HLA in healthy donors. The protocol was immunoSEQ multiplex PCR, while the TCRdb copy is restricted to in-frame clones and leaves out a portion. The table lists 100,000 or so clones, roughly 77% of them singletons, with roughly 1.4% in the top ten. Sequenced sample: PBMCs. All receptors come from a man aged 40-55 years in good health and CMV-seronegative. The CDR3 runs from the conserved cysteine through the conserved F or W. The D gene is left open where the match is weak. Some rows mark clone size as missing; the rest say once, few, many or name a class of expanded clone.

CDR3 DNA	CDR3 protein	CDR3 length	J gene	D gene	clone size	V gene
TGCAGCGTTGAGGCACAGGGGGTGTCAGCTTTCTTT	CSVEAQGVSAFF	12	TRBJ1-1	TRBD1	-	TRBV29-1
TGTGCCTGGAGTGTACAGAAAACAGGGAAGTTTGGCAATCAGCCCCAGCATTTT	CAWSVQKTGKFGNQPQHF	18	TRBJ1-5	-	-	TRBV30
TGTGCCAGTAGTATAGAACCAGGATTGAACACTGAAGCTTTCTTT	CASSIEPGLNTEAFF	15	TRBJ1-1	-	-	TRBV19
TGTGCCAGCACTGCGACGTCAGGGTATACCGGGGAGCTGTTTTTT	CASTATSGYTGELFF	15	TRBJ2-2	-	-	TRBV2
TGCGCCAGCAGTCTCACCGGGACAGGTAATTCACCCCTCCACTTT	CASSLTGTGNSPLHF	15	TRBJ1-6	TRBD1	-	TRBV23-1
TGCAGCGTCCCCGGGACAGGGCCCTACGAGCAGTACTTC	CSVPGTGPYEQYF	13	TRBJ2-7	TRBD1	-	TRBV29-1
TGTGCCAGCAGCGACGGGGACAGGGAGGTTTCCTACGAGCAGTACTTC	CASSDGDREVSYEQYF	16	TRBJ2-7	TRBD1	-	TRBV9
TGCGCCAGCAGCCCCACGCCGGTGGATGGCTACACCTTC	CASSPTPVDGYTF	13	TRBJ1-2	-	-	TRBV5-1
TGTGCCAGCAGTGGTCAGGGGCCGGGAGAGACCCAGTACTTC	CASSGQGPGETQYF	14	TRBJ2-5	-	-	TRBV2
TGCAGCGTTGAAGATCAGGGGGTAAGAGCTTTCTTT	CSVEDQGVRAFF	12	TRBJ1-1	TRBD1	-	TRBV29-1
TGTGCCACCAGCAGAGATCTCACTAGCGGGACCCTACAAGAGACCCAGTACTTC	CATSRDLTSGTLQETQYF	18	TRBJ2-5	TRBD2	once	TRBV15
TGTGCCAGCAGCCCACCCGGGAGCACCGGGGAGCTGTTTTTT	CASSPPGSTGELFF	14	TRBJ2-2	-	-	TRBV7-2
TGTGCCAGCAGCGTACTTTCCGGGGCCAACGTCCTGACTTTC	CASSVLSGANVLTF	14	TRBJ2-6	-	-	TRBV9
TGCGCCAGCAGCTTCCCGACAGGGGGCCAAGAGACCCAGTACTTC	CASSFPTGGQETQYF	15	TRBJ2-5	TRBD1	-	TRBV5-1
TGTGCCATCAGCGACAGGTCGGGGGGCTATGGCTACACCTTC	CAISDRSGGYGYTF	14	TRBJ1-2	-	-	TRBV10-3
TGTGCCAGCAGCGTGGGACAGAGCTCTGGAAACACCATATATTTT	CASSVGQSSGNTIYF	15	TRBJ1-3	TRBD1	-	TRBV2
TGTGCCAGCAGCTTAGTGGCCCAAAATTCACCCCTCCACTTT	CASSLVAQNSPLHF	14	TRBJ1-6	-	once	TRBV7-8
TGCGCCAGCAGCCAAGAGACAGGGGGCGGCGATGGCTACACCTTC	CASSQETGGGDGYTF	15	TRBJ1-2	TRBD1	once	TRBV4-1
TGTGCCAGCGTCGGACACTTGTATACGCAGTATTTT	CASVGHLYTQYF	12	TRBJ2-3	-	few	TRBV27
TGCGCCAGCAGCCACCCCGGCGACTATGAGCAGTTCTTC	CASSHPGDYEQFF	13	TRBJ2-1	-	-	TRBV4-1
TGTGCCAGCAGTTACTCGAAAGGGGCAGATACGCAGTATTTT	CASSYSKGADTQYF	14	TRBJ2-3	-	few	TRBV6-6
TGCGCCAGCAGCAACCTAGGGGCTAATTCACCCCTCCACTTT	CASSNLGANSPLHF	14	TRBJ1-6	-	-	TRBV5-1
TGTGCCAGCAGAGACAGTCATGGCTACACCTTC	CASRDSHGYTF	11	TRBJ1-2	-	once	TRBV6-5
TGTGCTAGTGGCGTTGGGACAATCGAGCAGTACTTC	CASGVGTIEQYF	12	TRBJ2-7	-	few	TRBV12-5
TGTGCCATCAGGGACACAGGGGATTCACCCCTCCACTTT	CAIRDTGDSPLHF	13	TRBJ1-6	TRBD1	-	TRBV10-3
TGCGCCAGCAGCCCCGAGACACAGGACACAGATACGCAGTATTTT	CASSPETQDTDTQYF	15	TRBJ2-3	-	-	TRBV4-3
TGCGCCAGCAGCTTGGGACACCCGAACACCGGGGAGCTGTTTTTT	CASSLGHPNTGELFF	15	TRBJ2-2	-	few	TRBV5-1
TGTGCCAGCAGCTTGGCCCCGGCTAATGAAAAACTGTTTTTT	CASSLAPANEKLFF	14	TRBJ1-4	-	-	TRBV5-4
TGCGCCAGCAGCTTGGGACAGGCTATACGCACAGATACGCAGTATTTT	CASSLGQAIRTDTQYF	16	TRBJ2-3	-	-	TRBV5-1
TGTGCCAGCTCCGAGGGACAGGGCTATGGCTACACCTTC	CASSEGQGYGYTF	13	TRBJ1-2	TRBD1	-	TRBV18
TGTGCCAGCAGTTTAGGGCAGGGTCCGCGGTATTTT	CASSLGQGPRYF	12	TRBJ2-3	-	-	TRBV28
TGTGCCAGCAGCGGACCCCAGGGCGCCTCGGGTGGCTACACCTTC	CASSGPQGASGGYTF	15	TRBJ1-2	-	-	TRBV6-6
TGTGCCATCAGTGCCCACTCCAGGGCGGGGTCCAATGAGCAGTTCTTC	CAISAHSRAGSNEQFF	16	TRBJ2-1	-	-	TRBV10-3
TGCGCCAGCAGGCCAATGGGGGGGCGAGAGGAAAAACTGTTTTTT	CASRPMGGREEKLFF	15	TRBJ1-4	-	-	TRBV4-3
TGTGCCAGCAGCTTACACATATCCTTCCAAGAGACCCAGTACTTC	CASSLHISFQETQYF	15	TRBJ2-5	-	-	TRBV7-9
TGTGCCAGCAGCCTGGGGGACACCGGCCACTACGAGCAGTACTTC	CASSLGDTGHYEQYF	15	TRBJ2-7	-	-	TRBV11-1
TGTGCCAGCAGCTCGACAGGGAACTCTGGGGCCAACGTCCTGACTTTC	CASSSTGNSGANVLTF	16	TRBJ2-6	TRBD1	-	TRBV7-6
TGTGCCAGCAGCTTAGCTCAGGGGGCCCTTGACGAGCAGTACTTC	CASSLAQGALDEQYF	15	TRBJ2-7	TRBD1	-	TRBV7-9
TGTGCCAGCAGCTCCTGGACTAGCGGGGGACTCACAGATACGCAGTATTTT	CASSSWTSGGLTDTQYF	17	TRBJ2-3	TRBD2	-	TRBV7-6
TGTGCCAGCAGCTTAATGGTGGGCGGAAACACCATATATTTT	CASSLMVGGNTIYF	14	TRBJ1-3	-	-	TRBV7-2
TGTGCCAGTGGGGACAGGGCAAGCAATCAGCCCCAGCATTTT	CASGDRASNQPQHF	14	TRBJ1-5	TRBD1	-	TRBV19
TGTGCCAGCAGTTACGGCGGGAGGAGCAACGAGCAGTACTTC	CASSYGGRSNEQYF	14	TRBJ2-7	TRBD2	-	TRBV6-6
TGTGCCAGCAGGACACACGTAGTGAATGAGACCCAGTACTTC	CASRTHVVNETQYF	14	TRBJ2-5	-	-	TRBV6-5
TGTGCCAGCAGTGAAGAGTCTATTAACACCGGGGAGCTGTTTTTT	CASSEESINTGELFF	15	TRBJ2-2	-	-	TRBV6-1
TGTGCCTGGAGTGGGGACAGGACATCCGGAAACACCATATATTTT	CAWSGDRTSGNTIYF	15	TRBJ1-3	TRBD1	-	TRBV30
TGTGCCAGCAGGGGACAGTCGGGCGAAAAACTGTTTTTT	CASRGQSGEKLFF	13	TRBJ1-4	TRBD1	-	TRBV5-4